Listed below are T cell receptor beta chains from one sample, sequenced in a study of T cell changes during pregnancy in multiple sclerosis. Assay used: immunoSEQ multiplex PCR; TCRdb lists only in-frame clones, some missing. The sample has around 30,000 clones, around 90% seen once. Sequencing used CD4+ T cells from peripheral blood mononuclear cells, obtained in the third trimester of pregnancy. These receptors came from a female donor in good health, enrolled as a control in a pregnancy study. CDR3s include the opening cysteine and the closing phenylalanine or tryptophan. A D gene is named only where the DNA matches it firmly. Not all rows give a size; the values are once, few, many and, for expanded clones, a class.

clone_size,v_call,j_call,d_call,cdr3_aa,cdr3_nt
-,TRBV29-1,TRBJ1-6,-,CSATGPGLDSPLHF,TGCAGCGCTACCGGTCCAGGGTTAGATTCACCCCTCCACTTT
-,TRBV10-3,TRBJ2-3,TRBD2,CATQGRAGVDTQYF,TGTGCCACCCAGGGGCGAGCGGGAGTAGATACGCAGTATTTT
-,TRBV7-9,TRBJ2-7,-,CASSRLGDRSDYEQYF,TGTGCCAGCAGCCGGTTGGGAGACAGGTCCGACTACGAGCAGTACTTC
-,TRBV29-1,TRBJ1-3,-,CSVLVGNTIYF,TGCAGCGTCCTAGTTGGAAACACCATATATTTT
-,TRBV14,TRBJ2-1,TRBD2,CASSLHHERGGLYEQFF,TGTGCCAGCAGCCTACACCACGAGCGGGGGGGCCTATATGAGCAGTTCTTC
few,TRBV30,TRBJ1-1,TRBD1,CAWSAQGAGEAFF,TGTGCCTGGAGTGCCCAGGGGGCCGGTGAAGCTTTCTTT
-,TRBV18,TRBJ1-6,TRBD1,CASSPGGQTNSPLHF,TGTGCCAGCTCCCCAGGGGGACAGACTAATTCACCCCTCCACTTT
-,TRBV5-8,TRBJ2-2,TRBD2,CASSPGRLAGGRTGELFF,TGTGCCAGCAGCCCTGGGAGGCTAGCGGGAGGACGTACCGGGGAGCTGTTTTTT
-,TRBV5-6,TRBJ2-2,TRBD1,CASNNPGQGAIGELFF,TGTGCCAGCAACAACCCGGGACAGGGGGCCATCGGGGAGCTGTTTTTT
-,TRBV29-1,TRBJ2-7,-,CSVGGAEGYEQYF,TGCAGCGTTGGAGGTGCGGAGGGATACGAGCAGTACTTC
-,TRBV7-9,TRBJ2-3,-,CASSWPGAGADTQYF,TGTGCCAGCAGCTGGCCGGGAGCGGGCGCAGATACGCAGTATTTT
-,TRBV7-8,TRBJ2-1,TRBD1,CASSMLTGVKDEQFF,TGTGCCAGCAGCATGCTGACAGGGGTGAAGGATGAGCAGTTCTTC
-,TRBV5-6,TRBJ2-1,TRBD1,CASSKDRAANEQFF,TGTGCCAGCAGCAAAGACAGGGCTGCAAATGAGCAGTTCTTC
-,TRBV7-6,TRBJ1-1,-,CASSLVGRGDTEAFF,TGTGCCAGCAGCTTAGTTGGCAGGGGTGACACTGAAGCTTTCTTT
-,TRBV18,TRBJ1-1,TRBD1,CASSPQGGTEAFF,TGTGCCAGCTCACCTCAGGGGGGAACTGAAGCTTTCTTT
-,TRBV9,TRBJ2-3,TRBD2,CASSTRGGAPDTQYF,TGTGCCAGCAGCACCCGCGGGGGGGCCCCAGATACGCAGTATTTT
-,TRBV19,TRBJ1-3,TRBD1,CASTLGQGIAGNTIYF,TGTGCCAGTACCCTGGGACAGGGGATCGCTGGAAACACCATATATTTT
-,TRBV5-1,TRBJ1-4,-,CASSLQGQPNEKLFF,TGCGCCAGCAGCTTGCAGGGGCAGCCTAATGAAAAACTGTTTTTT